The next 27 T cell receptor beta chains were all read from a single sample in a study of patients and donors after allogeneic stem cell transplantation. Each CDR3 protein gets one entry after TCRdb re-called the RT-PCR reads with MiXCR. The data contain about 200,000 distinct CDR3 sequences, less than 45% of them singletons. Sequencing was done on a sample of blood, either unsorted or a sorted T cell fraction (not recorded which). Receptors were obtained from a human donor who was either an allogeneic HSCT recipient or a stem cell or donor lymphocyte infusion donor (not recorded which). It is not recorded whose cells these are; they may come from a transplant donor.

V usage is TRBV27 and J usage is TRBJ2-2; D is possibly TRBD1 (6 bases). CDR1 and CDR2 (germline): MNHEY, SMNVEV (reference sequence). The CDR3 is 15 residues long. Trimming took off 7 bases at V and 3 bases at J, with 15 bases between the two ends. In nucleotides, the CDR3 is TGTGCCAGCACCTCTTGGGACACCTACACCGGGGAGCTGTTTTTT. Translated, it gives CASTSWDTYTGELFF.

The gene calls are TRBV7-2 and TRBJ1-4, with a weak D call TRBD1 (6 bases). The CDR3 runs 16 residues. Trimming removed 5 bases at V and 0 bases at J, with 13 bases between. The germline gives CDR1 SGHTA, CDR2 FQGNSA. This chain's CDR3 is CASSQKGDTTNEKLFF. The CDR3 bases are TGTGCCAGCAGCCAGAAGGGGGACACAACTAATGAAAAACTGTTTTTT.

The rearrangement uses TRBV28 and TRBJ1-5; TRBD1 matches 7 bases. The CDR3 is 14 residues long. CDR1 MDHEN and CDR2 SYDVKM come from the germline V gene. Trimming cost V 4 bases and J 9 bases; bases outside gene matches: 9. CDR3 sequence: CASSSGQTPWPQHF. The CDR3 DNA reads TGTGCCAGCAGTTCGGGACAGACACCGTGGCCCCAGCATTTT.

The genes are TRBV12-3 or TRBV12-4 and TRBJ2-2; 10 bases line up with TRBD2. This CDR3 region has 19 residues. Germline trimming cut 3 bases from V and 1 base from J; bases unmatched to any gene: 11. The CDR3, as DNA: TGTGCCAGCAGTTTCCAACTCTGGGCTAGCGGGAGGAACACCGGGGAGCTGTTTTTT. It encodes CASSFQLWASGRNTGELFF.

The chain couples TRBV24-1 to TRBJ2-5, with TRBD2 as a possible D gene (6 bases). The CDR3 is made up of 16 amino acids. Trimming left V 4 bases short and J 0 bases short, with 14 bases between. Germline V gene data show CDR1 as KGHDR and CDR2 as SFDVKD. In DNA, the CDR3 is TGTGCCACCAGTGAGGGGGGACGGCTGTACCAAGAGACCCAGTACTTC. Residues: CATSEGGRLYQETQYF.

The CDR3: CSVETEEETQYF. The CDR3 DNA reads TGCAGCGTTGAAACGGAGGAAGAGACCCAGTACTTC. The chain employs TRBV29-1 and TRBJ2-5, with a weak D call TRBD2 (5 bases). Per germline, CDR1 SQVTM and CDR2 ANQGSEA. Trimming cost V 2 bases and J 3 bases, with 7 bases left between them. The CDR3 contains 12 residues.

This clonotype appeared a few times. V gene TRBV9 combines with J gene TRBJ2-1; 11 nucleotides line up with TRBD2. Germline CDR1 is SGDLS and CDR2 is YYNGEE. The CDR3 spans 16 residues. Germline trimming cut 3 bases from V and 5 bases from J; bases unmatched to any gene: 7. The CDR3 region is CASSAYGTSGNNEQFF. CDR3 in DNA: TGTGCCAGCAGCGCATACGGGACTAGCGGTAACAATGAGCAGTTCTTC.

The V call is TRBV20-1, the J call TRBJ2-7, with 11 bases lining up with TRBD2. This CDR3 is built from 15 residues. CDR1 is DFQATT and CDR2 is SNEGSKA in the germline V gene (reference sequence). With V trimmed by 5 bases and J by 5 bases, 11 bases remained unmatched. The CDR3 loop reads CSAGAVLAGGNEQYF. The CDR3 DNA sequence: TGCAGTGCTGGGGCCGTGCTAGCGGGAGGCAACGAGCAGTACTTC.

The chain carries TRBV4-3 and TRBJ2-7; D unresolved. V was cut by 4 bases and J by 1 base, with 14 bases left in between. Germline CDR1 LGHNA, CDR2 YSLEER. The CDR3 consists of 15 residues. The chain's CDR3 is CASSPTTDGSYEQYF. CDR3 sequence (DNA): TGCGCCAGCAGCCCAACAACGGACGGATCCTACGAGCAGTACTTC.

V and J are TRBV7-3 and TRBJ2-2; 9 bases agree with TRBD2. Trimming took 2 bases from V and 0 from J; bases not matched to a gene: 10. This CDR3 has 19 amino acids. Germline CDR1 is SGHTA and CDR2 is FQGTGA. CDR3 in amino acids: CASSLALLAGPTNTGELFF. The CDR3 region has the DNA TGTGCCAGCAGCTTAGCCCTACTAGCGGGCCCGACGAACACCGGGGAGCTGTTTTTT.

This clonotype has a handful of counts. This chain connects TRBV2 to TRBJ2-1; D gene uncertain. The V gene's germline CDR1 is SNHLY and CDR2 FYNNEI. CDR3 length equals 15 residues. V was shortened by 8 bases and J by 0 bases, with 14 bases between the two germline ends. CDR3 coding DNA: TGTGCCAGCGTGAAAGAGTCGAGCTCCTACAATGAGCAGTTCTTC. It encodes CASVKESSSYNEQFF.

The V call is TRBV6-2 or TRBV6-3, the J call TRBJ2-7; D ambiguous. The CDR3 length is 15 residues. V shed 4 bases and J shed 1 base, with 14 bases lying between them. Germline assignment: CDR1 MNHEY and CDR2 SVGEGT. The CDR3 loop reads CASSSETESSYEQYF. CDR3 DNA: TGTGCCAGCAGTTCGGAAACGGAGTCGTCCTACGAGCAGTACTTC.

V gene TRBV5-6 combines with J gene TRBJ2-5; 10 bases are shared with TRBD2. The germline CDR1 and CDR2 sequences are SGHDT and YYEEEE. The CDR3 has 18 residues. With 1 base clipped from V and 3 bases from J, the junction kept 12 bases outside the gene matches. The CDR3 DNA is TGTGCCAGCAGCTTGATTGGGCTAGCGGGAGAAAGCGAAGAGACCCAGTACTTC. This gives the protein CASSLIGLAGESEETQYF. Full variable domain (missing parts from reference TRBV5-6 and TRBJ2-5): DAGVTQSPTHLIKTRGQQVTLRCSPKSGHDTVSWYQQALGQGPQFIFQYYEEEERQRGNFPDRFSGHQFPNYSSELNVNALLLGDSALYLCASSLIGLAGESEETQYFGPGTRLLVL.

V is TRBV5-5 and J is TRBJ2-5, with D unclear. The germline gives CDR1 SGHKS, CDR2 YYEKEE (reference sequence). Trimming cost V 1 base and J 7 bases, with 11 bases left between them. The CDR3 loop spans 13 amino acids. The CDR3 is CASSLYSPRTQYF. The CDR3 bases are TGTGCCAGCAGCTTGTATAGCCCACGGACCCAGTACTTC.

This chain connects TRBV24-1 to TRBJ1-1; the D is unclear. In germline, CDR1 is KGHDR, CDR2 SFDVKD. Trimming took off 5 bases at V and 0 bases at J, with 3 bases between the two ends. CDR3 length: 12 amino acids. This CDR3 is CATSALNTEAFF. CDR3 sequence (DNA): TGTGCCACCAGTGCCCTGAACACTGAAGCTTTCTTT.

The J gene is TRBJ2-2, the V gene TRBV24-1; TRBD1 matches 9 bases. This CDR3 has 16 amino acids. The germline CDR1 and CDR2 sequences are KGHDR and SFDVKD. Trimming removed 3 bases from V and 1 base from J; junction bases left unmatched: 2. The CDR3 nucleotides read TGTGCCACCAGTGATCCGGGACAGGGGAACACCGGGGAGCTGTTTTTT. As protein: CATSDPGQGNTGELFF.

The chain links TRBV7-9 to TRBJ1-1; unclear D gene. This CDR3 region has 14 residues. V lost 1 base, J lost 1 base, and 7 bases lay in between. In germline, CDR1 is SEHNR, CDR2 FQNEAQ (reference sequence). DNA for the CDR3: TGTGCCAGCAGCTTAGGGGCGACGAACACTGAAGCTTTCTTT. It specifies CASSLGATNTEAFF. Full variable domain (missing parts from reference TRBV7-9 and TRBJ1-1): DTGVSQNPRHKITKRGQNVTFRCDPISEHNRLYWYRQTLGQGPEFLTYFQNEAQLEKSRLLSDRFSAERPKGSFSTLEIQRTEQGDSAMYLCASSLGATNTEAFFGQGTRLTVV.

The chain has TRBV27 and TRBJ1-1; 8 nucleotides agree with TRBD1. Trimming at V came to 8 bases and at J to 5 bases, leaving 7 bases not matched to a gene. The CDR3 sequence is 13 residues long. CDR1 is MNHEY and CDR2 is SMNVEV in the germline V gene (reference sequence). CDR3 in DNA: TGTGCCAGCGGGACAGGCGGGGGAACTGAAGCTTTCTTT. It translates to CASGTGGGTEAFF.

The rearrangement joins TRBV12-3 or TRBV12-4 to TRBJ1-3, with D possibly TRBD1 on 6 matching bases. CDR3 length equals 16 residues. V lost 5 bases and J lost 0, with 14 bases in between. The CDR3 reads CASSLKPDSSGNTIYF. CDR3 DNA sequence: TGTGCCAGCAGTCTCAAGCCGGACAGCTCTGGAAACACCATATATTTT.

This chain joins TRBV3-1 and TRBJ1-1; TRBD1 aligns across 8 bases. Per the germline V gene, CDR1 is LGHDT and CDR2 is YNNKEL (reference sequence). The V segment lost 3 bases and the J segment 8 bases; nucleotides outside the gene matches: 11. This CDR3 is 15 amino acids long. This CDR3 reads CASSHPGQDDWEAFF. The CDR3 DNA follows: TGTGCCAGCAGCCATCCGGGACAGGACGATTGGGAAGCTTTCTTT.

This clonotype appeared a few times. The chain combines TRBV29-1 with TRBJ2-1, with 9 nucleotides matching TRBD2. CDR1 and CDR2 from the germline V gene are SQVTM and ANQGSEA. There are 16 residues in the CDR3. Germline trimming cut 1 base from V and 0 bases from J; bases unmatched to any gene: 4. In DNA, the CDR3 is TGCAGCGTTGAAGGCCTAGCGGGGTCCTCCTACAATGAGCAGTTCTTC. Its translation is CSVEGLAGSSYNEQFF.

This chain uses TRBV24-1 with TRBJ1-2, with a possible D match to TRBD1 (5 bases). V shed 4 bases and J shed 10 bases, with 12 bases lying between them. CDR3 length: 12 residues. Germline assignment: CDR1 KGHDR and CDR2 SFDVKD. Written as DNA, the CDR3 is TGTGCCACCAGTGACTTGGGGGATTCCTACACCTTC. Amino acid sequence: CATSDLGDSYTF.

This clonotype was seen only a few times. V and J are TRBV20-1 and TRBJ1-5, with 11 positions matching TRBD1. CDR3 length: 15 residues. Per the germline V gene, CDR1 is DFQATT and CDR2 is SNEGSKA (reference sequence). With V trimmed by 4 bases and J by 5 bases, 7 bases remained unmatched. CDR3 coding DNA: TGCAGTGCTAACCCCTGGGACAGGGGGGATCAGCCCCAGCATTTT. It codes for CSANPWDRGDQPQHF.

V is TRBV7-9 and J is TRBJ1-3; D gene unclear. V was shortened by 1 base and J by 0 bases, with 7 bases between the two germline ends. Germline V gives CDR1 SEHNR, CDR2 FQNEAQ (reference sequence). The CDR3 contains 15 residues. The CDR3 loop is CASSLEVRSGNTIYF. DNA for the CDR3: TGTGCCAGCAGCTTAGAGGTCCGCTCTGGAAACACCATATATTTT.

V gene TRBV5-1 combines with J gene TRBJ2-2; 7 nucleotides line up with TRBD1. CDR1 is SGHRS and CDR2 is YFSETQ in the germline V gene. Unmatched junction bases numbered 4, after V lost 10 bases and J lost 1 base. This CDR3 region has 13 residues. CDR3 coding DNA: TGCGCCGAAAGGACAGGGAACACCGGGGAGCTGTTTTTT. Its protein product is CAERTGNTGELFF.

This clonotype turned up a few times. The chain is built from TRBV12-3 or TRBV12-4 and TRBJ2-7; maybe TRBD2 (6 bases). The CDR3 covers 15 residues. V lost 7 bases to trimming and J lost 2 bases, with 18 bases between them. The CDR3 DNA follows: TGTGCCAGCAACACGGGACTCTCCCCTACCTACGAGCAGTACTTC. Translation: CASNTGLSPTYEQYF.

This clonotype was picked up many times. The chain couples TRBV7-2 to TRBJ1-5; possibly TRBD1 for D (5 bases). The CDR3 loop spans 13 amino acids. V gave up 4 bases and J gave up 6 bases, with 10 bases separating them. Germline CDR1 is SGHTA and CDR2 is FQGNSA. The CDR3 spells CASSSREGQPQHF. In DNA, the CDR3 is TGTGCCAGCAGCTCCAGGGAGGGTCAGCCCCAGCATTTT.